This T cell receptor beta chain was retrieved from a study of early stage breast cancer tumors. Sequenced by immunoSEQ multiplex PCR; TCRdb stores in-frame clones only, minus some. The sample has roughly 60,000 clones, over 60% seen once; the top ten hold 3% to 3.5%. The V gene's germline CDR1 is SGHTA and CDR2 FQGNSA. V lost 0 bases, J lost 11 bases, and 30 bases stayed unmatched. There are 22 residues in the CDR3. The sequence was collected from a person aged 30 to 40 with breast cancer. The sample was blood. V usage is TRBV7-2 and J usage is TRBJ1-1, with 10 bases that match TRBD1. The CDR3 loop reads CASSLAGWGQGPPPADLWGAFF. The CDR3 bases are TGTGCCAGCAGCTTAGCGGGCTGGGGACAGGGGCCACCTCCGGCCGACCTCTGGGGGGCTTTCTTT.